This T cell receptor beta chain was profiled in a study of post-analysis software for immune sequencing data. Turning to the study itself: Relapsing-remitting, secondary progressive and progressive-relapsing multiple sclerosis courses were included.

The CDR3 has 13 amino acids. Between the trimmed V and J ends, which lost 4 bases and 9 bases, there was a span of 13 bases. CDR1 is SNHLY and CDR2 is FYNNEI in the germline V gene. Of note for this clonotype: The antigen remains undetermined.

Built from TCR beta cDNA, the libraries had unique molecular identifiers in them. MiXCR was run by TCRdb on the PCR reads, yielding one entry per CDR3 protein. The data hold roughly 430,000 distinct CDR3 sequences, with over 30% observed a single time. Study-wide results and caveats: Versus controls, multiple sclerosis patients showed significantly lower diversity (normalized Chao1). Among about 5 TRBV segments more frequent in patients than controls were TRBV5-6, TRBV5-1 and TRBV20-1. Strong co-clustering by F measure linked samples that shared a preparation batch.

This sequence was found in a girl aged 2-15 years with multiple sclerosis. The rearrangement joins TRBV2 to TRBJ2-1; TRBD2 is a possible D gene (6 bases). Sequencing input: blood. CDR3 coding DNA: TGTGCCAGCAGTGCGGAGGGGTATCGTGAGCAGTTCTTC. The encoded protein is CASSAEGYREQFF.